This T cell receptor beta chain comes out of a study of CD8 T cells in Susac syndrome (dated by TCRdb to the late 2010s). As for the study more broadly: Repertoire sequencing was used to test whether CD8+ T cell activation and differentiation in Susac syndrome was antigen driven. The clonality of the CD8+ T cell repertoire was compared across approximately eleven healthy donors, around 14 Susac syndrome patients and 15 multiple sclerosis patients.

V ends up 4 bases short and J 5 bases short, with an unmatched junction base count of 9. The CDR3 spans 15 residues, from the cysteine through the phenylalanine. Only the CDR3 DNA is retained, 45 bases long and in frame from the first base. High-throughput TCR beta sequencing profiled peripheral blood CD8+ and CD4+ T cells from healthy donors, Susac syndrome patients and multiple sclerosis patients. Multiple sclerosis controls were treatment-naive patients with stable or active relapsing-remitting disease fulfilling revised McDonald criteria. Bulk CD8+ and CD4+ T cells were purified by magnetic negative isolation, while CD8+ TEMRA cells were enriched using FACS. Blood was collected in EDTA tubes and processed within 24 hours, with PBMCs isolated through density gradient centrifugation. PBMCs intended for TCR sequencing were cryopreserved in liquid nitrogen and were subsequently thawed in a 37 degrees C water bath. The sorted or isolated CD4+, CD8+ and CD8+ TEMRA cells reached a purity of at least 90%.

Notes on this clonotype: Its antigen is not yet known. The record has no base qualities; no much larger clone is one base away.

What the research found in general, with its limitations: The study acknowledged that relatively few individuals were included in the TCR sequencing and HLA analysis.

RNA was extracted using the RNeasy kit, and about 0.45 to 1 microgram was reverse transcribed with random hexamers. The immunoSEQ multiplex PCR assay, covering 54 Vbeta and 13 Jbeta segments, was used to amplify TCR beta CDR3 regions. To correct PCR amplification bias, a synthetic template baseline was used for both primer optimization and computational correction. Processing in the source paper ran as follows. Reads were annotated to V, D and J genes according to IMGT and were analyzed with immunoSEQ Analyzer, with only productive sequences retained. Clonality was computed as one minus Shannon entropy normalized by log2 of the number of productive unique sequences. For each patient and control, public and private clones were evaluated among the 100 most prevalent clones. Susac-specific clones were defined as absent from healthy and MS cohorts, 850 to 1,300 published viral clones and other ImmuneACCESS disease sequences. Through fastp at Q25 and MiXCR, TCRdb rebuilt clones from the public reads, retaining in-frame beta chains. One record per CDR3 amino acid sequence lists the most common genes and DNA. None of the V and J calls come from the authors' own analysis; TCRdb made them. This sample lists fewer than 350,000 distinct CDR3 sequences; about nine tenths were detected once. Of the sample, approximately 0.2% is held by the ten largest clones.

This clonotype was obtained from a human donor with multiple sclerosis. The sequenced sample consisted of CD8+ T cells from PBMCs. This chain is built from TRBV23-1 and TRBJ2-7, and TRBD1 matches 9 of the central bases. TRBV23-1 is treated as an ORF (open reading frame) with a function not yet certain. CDR3 protein: CASSRRTGQGHEQYF. The DNA reads TGCGCCAGCAGTCGCCGGACGGGACAGGGCCACGAGCAGTACTTC.